The next 2 T cell receptor beta chains were all read from a single sample in a study of vaccination and CD4 T cells after COVID-19. Treatment noted: approximately nine-day PBMC culture with coronavirus spike peptide pools or control peptides (ViraFEST assay). Antigens for these TCRs are unknown. The Oncomine TCR Beta short-read assay sequenced DNA from cultured CD4+ T cells. TCRdb re-derived calls from the PCR reads in MiXCR, one entry per CDR3 protein. The table lists around 8,300 distinct CDR3 sequences, over 50% of them singletons. The specimen comprised cultured CD4+ T cells from blood, sampled after SARS-CoV-2 vaccination. The receptors shown here come from a human donor with COVID-19.

The chain couples TRBV28 to TRBJ2-5; 10 bases agree with TRBD2. The CDR3 sequence is 15 residues long. V lost 1 base and J lost 6; bases outside the gene matches: 5. Germline CDR1 MDHEN, CDR2 SYDVKM. In DNA form, the CDR3 reads TGTGCCAGCAGTTTATTCAGCGGGGGGGCGAAGACCCAGTACTTC. Translation gives CASSLFSGGAKTQYF. Based on the CDR3 plus reference TRBV28 and TRBJ2-5, the full variable domain is DVKVTQSSRYLVKRTGEKVFLECVQDMDHENMFWYRQDPGLGLRLIYFSYDVKMKEKGDIPEGYSVSREKKERFSLILESASTNQTSMYLCASSLFSGGAKTQYFGPGTRLLVL.

This clonotype is medium-sized. The chain employs TRBV7-2 and TRBJ2-5, with a tentative D call TRBD1 (6 bases). The CDR3 runs to 13 residues. V lost 7 bases, J lost 2 bases, and 11 bases lay in between. Germline-derived CDR1 and CDR2 are SGHTA and FQGNSA. CDR3 protein: CASTPDRQETQYF. The CDR3 DNA reads as TGTGCCAGCACCCCGGACAGACAAGAGACCCAGTACTTC.